A single sample is the source of the 24 T cell receptor beta chains below, sequenced in a study of regulatory T cells in long-lasting Graves disease (dated by TCRdb to the early 2020s). According to the study, the label for this sample's time point signals: newly diagnosed GD, antithyroid drugs for less than 3 months. For both TCR sequencing and RNA sequencing, RNA was extracted from PBMCs in TRIzol. Library preparation was by multiplex PCR. Data came from an Illumina HiSeq 4000. To build TCR beta libraries, CDR3 regions were amplified by Arm-PCR using iRepertoire HTBI primers. The raw public reads went through TCRdb reprocessing: fastp at Q25, MiXCR clone calling, in-frame beta chains kept. Records with the same CDR3 protein are collapsed into one entry carrying the most frequent genes and DNA. Here the sample has around 480,000 distinct CDR3 sequences; 16% occur a single time. 20% to 25% of the sample goes to the ten largest clones.

The same sample was also used in a study of T cells in Graves' hyperthyroidism and ophthalmopathy.

Source: peripheral blood mononuclear cells (PBMCs), taken at new diagnosis, from a patient treated with antithyroid drugs. The receptors come from a woman aged 35-60 years with Graves disease. Donor details come from another sample of the same person, matched by shared clones.

In this sample, this clonotype turned up many times. This sequence joins TRBV2 and TRBJ1-6; D gene uncertain. V was shortened by 4 bases and J by 6 bases, with 7 bases between the two germline ends. CDR3 length: 13 amino acids. Germline V lookup: CDR1 SNHLY, CDR2 FYNNEI. In DNA form, the CDR3 reads TGTGCCAGCAGTGCACCCCCTAATTCACCCCTCCACTTT. Protein product: CASSAPPNSPLHF. Together with reference TRBV2 and TRBJ1-6, the CDR3 gives the full variable domain: EPEVTQTPSHQVTQMGQEVILRCVPISNHLYFYWYRQILGQKVEFLVSFYNNEISEKSEIFDDQFSVERPDGSNFTLKIRSTKLEDSAMYFCASSAPPNSPLHFGNGTRLTVT.

This clonotype was seen a few times. The chain combines TRBV12-3 or TRBV12-4 with TRBJ2-5; either TRBD1 or TRBD2 may fit D (5 bases each). The length of the CDR3 is 17 residues. The V end was cut by 4 bases, the J end by 2 bases, with 20 bases between. The chain's CDR3 is CASSSGRNLWGQETQYF. As DNA, the CDR3 is TGTGCCAGCAGTTCGGGACGGAACCTCTGGGGACAAGAGACCCAGTACTTC.

This clonotype was recorded many times. The chain carries TRBV6-4 and TRBJ1-1; no clear D. The CDR3 contains 16 residues. The germline V gene has CDR1 MRHNA and CDR2 SNTAGT. With 5 bases removed from V and 0 bases from J, the gap between germline ends came to 16 bases. CDR3 protein: CASSRPRRRMNTEAFF. The CDR3, as DNA: TGTGCCAGCAGTCGTCCAAGGAGACGGATGAACACTGAAGCTTTCTTT.

This clonotype has a handful of counts. The gene calls are TRBV18 and TRBJ2-1; D is ambiguous. CDR3 length equals 13 residues. V was pared by 3 bases and J by 8 bases, with 11 bases between. CDR1 and CDR2 from the germline V gene are KGHSH and LQKENI. The CDR3 is CASSPNSWDEQFF. The CDR3 DNA reads TGTGCCAGCTCACCGAACAGTTGGGATGAGCAGTTCTTC.

This clonotype was observed at least ten times. The gene calls are TRBV30 and TRBJ2-3; D gene unclear. Germline loops: CDR1 GTSNPN, CDR2 SVGIG (reference sequence). V lost 0 bases and J lost 8, with 6 bases in between. The CDR3 loop spans 11 amino acids. In nucleotides, the CDR3 is TGTGCCTGGAGTGTACTCAGTACGCAGTATTTT. The encoded protein is CAWSVLSTQYF.

V usage is TRBV19 and J usage is TRBJ1-6; the D is unclear. CDR3 size: 12 residues. V was cut by 4 bases and J by 7 bases, with 5 bases left in between. Per the germline V gene, CDR1 is LNHDA and CDR2 is SQIVND (reference sequence). CDR3 sequence: CASSKLNSPLHF. The CDR3 DNA follows: TGTGCCAGTAGTAAGCTGAATTCACCCCTCCACTTT.

This clonotype was counted only a few times. The chain links TRBV20-1 to TRBJ2-4; 10 bases match TRBD1. The CDR3 length is 13 residues. V trimming: 0 bases; J trimming: 8 bases; junction bases outside the gene matches: 1. Per germline, CDR1 DFQATT and CDR2 SNEGSKA (reference sequence). The CDR3 here is CSARETGGDIQYF. The CDR3, as DNA: TGCAGTGCTAGAGAGACAGGGGGCGACATTCAGTACTTC.

The table lists this clonotype with many counts. V usage is TRBV20-1 and J usage is TRBJ2-5, with TRBD2 matching 8 bases. CDR3 size: 15 residues. Germline V gene sequence: CDR1 DFQATT, CDR2 SNEGSKA (reference sequence). Germline trimming cut 1 base from V and 4 bases from J; bases unmatched to any gene: 8. CDR3 nucleotides: TGCAGTGCTAGAGCCCGGGGGGGGCGCTCAGAGACCCAGTACTTC. Residues: CSARARGGRSETQYF.

There are many counts of this clonotype. The chain links TRBV6-1 to TRBJ1-6; D gene ambiguous. CDR3 size: 17 residues. Per the germline V gene, CDR1 is MNHNS and CDR2 is SASEGT. V was cut by 9 bases and J by 0 bases, with 18 bases left in between. The CDR3 bases are TGTGCCAGTTCTCTCGGACCGAGCTTCTCCTATAATTCACCCCTCCACTTT. Its translation is CASSLGPSFSYNSPLHF.

This clonotype has a count of ten or more. CDR3 protein: CASSLSGRWGDYGYTF. CDR3 sequence (DNA): TGCGCCAGCAGCTTGAGCGGCAGGTGGGGGGACTATGGCTACACCTTC. The chain links TRBV5-1 to TRBJ1-2, with D possibly being TRBD1 (5 bases). Trimming removed 1 base at V and 3 bases at J, with 16 bases between. This CDR3 region has 16 residues. The V gene's germline CDR1 is SGHRS and CDR2 YFSETQ.

In this sample, this clonotype turned up many times. The chain's CDR3 is CASSPRGLTSYEQYF. The CDR3 DNA reads as TGTGCCAGCAGCCCGCGCGGCCTCACTAGCTACGAGCAGTACTTC. The V and J genes are TRBV7-2 and TRBJ2-7, with a possible D match to TRBD2 (5 bases). V dropped 5 bases and J dropped 3 bases, with 17 bases sitting between them. There are 15 residues in the CDR3. Per germline, CDR1 SGHTA and CDR2 FQGNSA.

This clonotype was observed a few times. CDR3 residues: CASSSNANEQYF. The CDR3, as DNA: TGTGCCAGCAGTTCAAACGCAAACGAGCAGTACTTC. The chain links TRBV28 to TRBJ2-7; D not resolved. Trimming stripped 4 bases from V and 5 bases from J, with 9 bases between. The CDR3 sequence is 12 residues long. Germline V gene lookup returns CDR1 MDHEN and CDR2 SYDVKM. Full variable domain (outside the CDR3, taken from reference TRBV28 and TRBJ2-7): DVKVTQSSRYLVKRTGEKVFLECVQDMDHENMFWYRQDPGLGLRLIYFSYDVKMKEKGDIPEGYSVSREKKERFSLILESASTNQTSMYLCASSSNANEQYFGPGTRLTVT.

The chain is built from TRBV5-5 and TRBJ2-5; D call uncertain. The germline V and J ends were trimmed by 4 bases and 2 bases, with 12 bases remaining between them. This CDR3 contains 14 residues. The germline V gene has CDR1 SGHKS and CDR2 YYEKEE (reference sequence). CDR3 coding DNA: TGTGCCAGCAGCCAAGATCGATGGCAAGAGACCCAGTACTTC. Translated: CASSQDRWQETQYF.

This clonotype was counted at least ten times. V gene TRBV5-6 combines with J gene TRBJ1-5, with 9 bases aligning to TRBD1. CDR1 SGHDT and CDR2 YYEEEE come from the germline V gene. The CDR3 spans 16 residues. The V gene end was trimmed by 1 base and the J gene end by 0 bases; junction bases not matched to a gene: 2. The CDR3 loop is CASSLTGGFSNQPQHF. In DNA form, the CDR3 reads TGTGCCAGCAGCTTGACAGGGGGCTTTAGCAATCAGCCCCAGCATTTT.

This clonotype was counted ten times or more. J is TRBJ2-5 and V is TRBV5-1; TRBD2 matches 10 bases. Germline trimming cut 1 base from V and 5 bases from J; bases unmatched to any gene: 8. Germline CDR1 reads SGHRS; CDR2 reads YFSETQ. This CDR3 has 16 residues. In DNA form, the CDR3 reads TGCGCCAGCAGCTTGAGAAGCGGGGGGGCTATGGAGACCCAGTACTTC. As protein: CASSLRSGGAMETQYF.

In its sample, this clonotype was seen many times. One end of the junction varies from germline; a read error may be responsible. The CDR3 sequence: CASSQDGGPAREQYF. CDR3 coding DNA: TGTGCCAGCAGCCAAGATGGGGGGCCAGCACGCGAGCAGTACTTC. The chain links TRBV4-1 to TRBJ2-7, with D tentatively TRBD1 or TRBD2 (6 bases each). Germline loops: CDR1 MGHRA, CDR2 YSYEKL. The CDR3 is made up of 15 amino acids.

This clonotype appeared many times. The chain carries TRBV12-3 or TRBV12-4 and TRBJ2-7; D remains unclear. V shed 6 bases and J shed 3 bases, with 9 bases lying between them. The CDR3 is 12 residues long. The DNA of the CDR3 is TGTGCCAGCAGCACCGGGTACTACGAGCAGTACTTC. Translating it yields CASSTGYYEQYF.

This clonotype was picked up a small number of times. The genes are TRBV5-1 and TRBJ2-1; D may be TRBD2 (7 bases). Germline-derived CDR1 and CDR2 are SGHRS and YFSETQ. The CDR3 covers 16 residues. V was trimmed by 0 bases and J by 7 bases, leaving 17 bases between them. The CDR3 sequence is CASSLAWGGAENEQFF. CDR3 coding DNA: TGCGCCAGCAGCTTGGCCTGGGGGGGGGCAGAAAATGAGCAGTTCTTC.

This clonotype was seen repeatedly, ten times or more. The chain couples TRBV12-3 or TRBV12-4 to TRBJ2-5, with no clear D. The CDR3 has 15 amino acids. V was trimmed by 2 bases and J by 0 bases, leaving 10 bases between them. The CDR3 loop is CASSLRAAYQETQYF. CDR3 sequence (DNA): TGTGCCAGCAGTTTAAGGGCGGCTTACCAAGAGACCCAGTACTTC.

V is TRBV28 and J is TRBJ1-1, with unresolved D. Trimming stripped 5 bases from V and 3 bases from J, with 10 bases between. The length of the CDR3 is 13 residues. The germline CDR1 and CDR2 sequences are MDHEN and SYDVKM. The CDR3 loop reads CASSHAYYTEAFF. CDR3 bases: TGTGCCAGCAGTCACGCATATTACACTGAAGCTTTCTTT.

This clonotype was found many times. The rearrangement uses TRBV12-3 or TRBV12-4 and TRBJ1-1, with D unclear. Trimming stripped 7 bases from V and 0 bases from J, with 12 bases between. The CDR3 has 14 amino acids. The CDR3 DNA follows: TGTGCCAGCATCCCAGCCCCGGTGAACACTGAAGCTTTCTTT. It yields the protein CASIPAPVNTEAFF.

In this sample, this clonotype turned up many times. The chain carries TRBV5-5 and TRBJ1-4; D is perhaps TRBD1 (5 bases). Looked up from germline, CDR1 is SGHKS and CDR2 is YYEKEE (reference sequence). CDR3 size: 16 residues. V was shortened by 4 bases and J by 4 bases, with 17 bases between the two germline ends. CDR3 sequence reads: CASSQEPGLLNEKLFF. CDR3 bases: TGTGCCAGCAGCCAGGAACCGGGACTGCTTAATGAAAAACTGTTTTTT. The complete variable domain, with remaining parts taken from reference TRBV5-5 and TRBJ1-4, reads DAGVTQSPTHLIKTRGQQVTLRCSPISGHKSVSWYQQVLGQGPQFIFQYYEKEERGRGNFPDRFSARQFPNYSSELNVNALLLGDSALYLCASSQEPGLLNEKLFFGSGTQLSVL.

This clonotype was seen more than once but under ten times. The genes are TRBV4-1 and TRBJ1-2; D gene unclear. Between the trimmed V and J ends, which lost 0 bases and 4 bases, there was a span of 12 bases. The CDR3 contains 15 residues. The germline V gene encodes CDR1 MGHRA and CDR2 YSYEKL. CDR3 protein: CASSQDQAVIYGYTF. CDR3 nucleotides: TGCGCCAGCAGCCAAGATCAGGCCGTAATCTATGGCTACACCTTC.

This clonotype was observed many times. This rearrangement joins TRBV27 to TRBJ2-1, with TRBD2 matching over 11 bases. Germline V lookup: CDR1 MNHEY, CDR2 SMNVEV (reference sequence). V gave up 5 bases and J gave up 12 bases; unmatched junction bases: 18. The CDR3 length is 17 residues. The DNA for the CDR3 is TGTGCCAGCAGTGAACTAGCGGGGGACCTCAAAATGGGGGGGCAGTTCTTC. Translated: CASSELAGDLKMGGQFF.